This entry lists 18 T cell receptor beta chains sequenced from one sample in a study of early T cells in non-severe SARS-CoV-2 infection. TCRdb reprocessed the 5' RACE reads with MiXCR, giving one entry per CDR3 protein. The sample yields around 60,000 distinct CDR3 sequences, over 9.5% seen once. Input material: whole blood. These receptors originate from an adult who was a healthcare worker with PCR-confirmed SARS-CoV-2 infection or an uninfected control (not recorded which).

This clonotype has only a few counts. The chain's CDR3 is CASSYLGTSYEQYF. The CDR3 DNA reads TGTGCCAGCAGCTACCTGGGCACTTCCTACGAGCAGTACTTC. The rearrangement uses TRBV5-4 and TRBJ2-7, with D unclear. Germline CDR1 is SGHNT and CDR2 is YYREEE (reference sequence). Trimming took off 3 bases at V and 1 base at J, with 11 bases between the two ends. The CDR3 sequence is 14 residues long.

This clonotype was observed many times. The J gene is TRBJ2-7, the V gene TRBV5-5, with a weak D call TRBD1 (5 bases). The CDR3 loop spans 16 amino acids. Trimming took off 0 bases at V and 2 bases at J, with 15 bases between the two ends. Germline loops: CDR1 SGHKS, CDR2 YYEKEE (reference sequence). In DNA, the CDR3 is TGTGCCAGCAGCTTGGGCTACAGGCGACAAACCTACGAGCAGTACTTC. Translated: CASSLGYRRQTYEQYF.

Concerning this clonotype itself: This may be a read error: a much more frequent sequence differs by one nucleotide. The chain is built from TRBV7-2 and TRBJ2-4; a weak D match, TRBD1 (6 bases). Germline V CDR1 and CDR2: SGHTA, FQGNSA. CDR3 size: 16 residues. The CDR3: CASSPTGHGGKYIQYF. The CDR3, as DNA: TGTGCCAGCAGCCCTACAGGGCATGGTGGCAAATACATTCAGTACTTC.

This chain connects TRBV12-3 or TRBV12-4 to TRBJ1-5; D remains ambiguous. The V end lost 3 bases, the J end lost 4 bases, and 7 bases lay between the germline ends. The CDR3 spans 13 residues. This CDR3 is CASSFPGNQPQHF. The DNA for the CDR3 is TGTGCCAGCAGTTTCCCCGGGAATCAGCCCCAGCATTTT.

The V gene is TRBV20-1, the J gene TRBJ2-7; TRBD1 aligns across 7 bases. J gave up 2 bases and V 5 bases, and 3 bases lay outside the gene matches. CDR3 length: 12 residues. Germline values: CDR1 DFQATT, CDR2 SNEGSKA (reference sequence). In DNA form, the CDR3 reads TGCAGTGCTTACAGGGGTACCTACGAGCAGTACTTC. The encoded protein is CSAYRGTYEQYF.

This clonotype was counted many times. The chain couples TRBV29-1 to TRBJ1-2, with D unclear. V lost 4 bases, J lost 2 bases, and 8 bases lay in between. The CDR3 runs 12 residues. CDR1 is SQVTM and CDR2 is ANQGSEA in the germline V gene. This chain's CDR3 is CSVGGENYGYTF. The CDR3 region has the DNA TGCAGCGTTGGTGGGGAAAACTATGGCTACACCTTC.

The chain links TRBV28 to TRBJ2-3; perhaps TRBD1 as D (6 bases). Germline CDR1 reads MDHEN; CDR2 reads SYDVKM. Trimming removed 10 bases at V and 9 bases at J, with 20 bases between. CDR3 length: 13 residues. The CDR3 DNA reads TGTGCCACTGTAGCTGGGCCCCAGGGGACGCAGTATTTT. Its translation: CATVAGPQGTQYF.

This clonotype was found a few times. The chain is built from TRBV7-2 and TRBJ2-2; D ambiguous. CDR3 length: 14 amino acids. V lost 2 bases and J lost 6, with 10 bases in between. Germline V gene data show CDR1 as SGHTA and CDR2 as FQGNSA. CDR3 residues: CASSLLTGAGELFF. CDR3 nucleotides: TGTGCCAGCAGCTTACTAACGGGTGCCGGGGAGCTGTTTTTT.

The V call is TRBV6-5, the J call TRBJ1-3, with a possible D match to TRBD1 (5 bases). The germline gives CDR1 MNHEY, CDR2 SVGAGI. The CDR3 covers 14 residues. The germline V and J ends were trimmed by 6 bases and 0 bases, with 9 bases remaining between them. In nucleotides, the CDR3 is TGTGCCAGCAGAAAGACAGCCTCTGGAAACACCATATATTTT. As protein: CASRKTASGNTIYF.

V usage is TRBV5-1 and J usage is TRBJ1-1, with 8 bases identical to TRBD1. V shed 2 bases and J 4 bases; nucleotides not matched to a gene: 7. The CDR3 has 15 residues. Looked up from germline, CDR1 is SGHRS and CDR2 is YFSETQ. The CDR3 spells CASSLRTGQGTEAFF. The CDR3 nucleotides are TGCGCCAGCAGCTTACGGACAGGGCAAGGCACTGAAGCTTTCTTT.

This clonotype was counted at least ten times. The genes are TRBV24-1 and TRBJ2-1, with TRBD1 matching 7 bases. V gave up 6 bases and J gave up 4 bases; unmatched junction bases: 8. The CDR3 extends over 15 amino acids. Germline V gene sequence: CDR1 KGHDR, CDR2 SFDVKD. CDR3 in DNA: TGTGCCACCAGTATACAGGGGAATGGGTACAATGAGCAGTTCTTC. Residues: CATSIQGNGYNEQFF.

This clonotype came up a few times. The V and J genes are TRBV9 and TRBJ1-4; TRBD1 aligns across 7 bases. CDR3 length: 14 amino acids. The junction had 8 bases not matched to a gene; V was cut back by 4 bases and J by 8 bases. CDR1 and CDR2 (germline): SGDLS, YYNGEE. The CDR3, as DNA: TGTGCCAGCAGCATCGACAGGGAAGAGGAAAAACTGTTTTTT. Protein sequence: CASSIDREEEKLFF.

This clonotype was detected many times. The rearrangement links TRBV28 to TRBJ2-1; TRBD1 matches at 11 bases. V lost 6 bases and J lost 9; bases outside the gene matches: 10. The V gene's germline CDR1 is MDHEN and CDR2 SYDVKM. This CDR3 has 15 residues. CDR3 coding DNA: TGTGCCAGCAGGCCCACCCGGACAGGGGGCGTTGAGCAGTTCTTC. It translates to CASRPTRTGGVEQFF.

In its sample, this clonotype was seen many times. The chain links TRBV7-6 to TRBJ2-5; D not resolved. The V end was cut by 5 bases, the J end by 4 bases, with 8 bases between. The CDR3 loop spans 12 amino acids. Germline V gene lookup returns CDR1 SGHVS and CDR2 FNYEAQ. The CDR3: CASSMLGETQYF. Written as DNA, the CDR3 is TGTGCCAGCAGCATGTTGGGAGAGACCCAGTACTTC.

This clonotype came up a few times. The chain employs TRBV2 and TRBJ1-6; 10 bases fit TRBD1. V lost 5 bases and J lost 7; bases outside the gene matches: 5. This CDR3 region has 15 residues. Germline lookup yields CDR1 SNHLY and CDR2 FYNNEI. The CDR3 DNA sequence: TGTGCCAGCAGTCGTGGACAGGGGGGGAATTCACCCCTCCACTTT. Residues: CASSRGQGGNSPLHF.

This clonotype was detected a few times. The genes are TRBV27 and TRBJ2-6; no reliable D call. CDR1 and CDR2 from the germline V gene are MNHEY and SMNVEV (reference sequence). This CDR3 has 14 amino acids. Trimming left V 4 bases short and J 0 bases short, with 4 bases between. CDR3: CASSYSSGANVLTF. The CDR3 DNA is TGTGCCAGCAGTTATAGCTCTGGGGCCAACGTCCTGACTTTC.

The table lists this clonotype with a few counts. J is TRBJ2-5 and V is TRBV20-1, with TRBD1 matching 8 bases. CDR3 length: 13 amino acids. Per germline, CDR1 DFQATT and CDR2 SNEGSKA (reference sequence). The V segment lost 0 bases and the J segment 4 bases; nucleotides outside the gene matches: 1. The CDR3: CSARDRGRETQYF. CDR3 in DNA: TGCAGTGCTAGAGACAGGGGGCGAGAGACCCAGTACTTC.

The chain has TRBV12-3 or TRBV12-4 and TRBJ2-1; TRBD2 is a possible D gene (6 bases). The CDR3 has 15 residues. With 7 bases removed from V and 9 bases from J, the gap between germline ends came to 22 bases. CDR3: CASTPWQGGLVEQFF. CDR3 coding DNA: TGTGCCAGCACCCCATGGCAGGGAGGCCTTGTTGAGCAGTTCTTC.